This TCR beta chain comes out of a study of blood T cell repertoires in COVID-19. The germline V gene has CDR1 KGHSY and CDR2 FQNENV. This CDR3 is 12 amino acids long. A single count supports this clone. Its ends do not fully match the called genes, so a read error is possible. This table comes from immunoSEQ multiplex PCR, and its TCRdb copy is limited to in-frame clones, with some not included. The table has around 130,000 clones, 82% seen once; the top ten hold 9.5% to 13%. Source material: peripheral blood. This chain connects TRBV16 to TRBJ2-3, with a possible D match to TRBD1 (6 bases). The origin of this receptor is a human donor in a cohort sampled during active COVID-19. CDR3 protein: CASTQQGDTQYF. Written as DNA, the CDR3 is TGTGCCAGCACCCAACAGGGAGATACGCAGTATTTT.